The sequence of this TCR beta chain was determined in a study of cytomegalovirus exposure and HLA in healthy donors. Study information: Researchers found that under 90% of 398 genotyped donors fell within the Caucasian-associated ancestry cluster.

This cohort consisted of healthy bone marrow donors. The study ran its PCR with 60 Vbeta and 13 Jbeta primers. Clones were read by immunoSEQ multiplex PCR, and TCRdb kept only the in-frame ones, dropping some. The sample yields about 170,000 clones, over 65% seen once. V was cut by 0 bases and J by 5 bases, with 6 bases left in between. Germline loops: CDR1 WNHNN, CDR2 SYGVQD (reference sequence). The CDR3 is 13 residues long. The clonotype originates from a woman aged 30 to 39 in good health and CMV-seropositive. The specimen was PBMCs. The chain couples TRBV10-1 to TRBJ2-3; D is perhaps TRBD1 (5 bases). The CDR3 region is CASSESGLDTQYF. CDR3 nucleotide sequence: TGCGCCAGCAGTGAGTCGGGGCTAGATACGCAGTATTTT.